The sequence of this T cell receptor beta chain was determined in a study of T cell clonality in common variable immunodeficiency. This clone was picked up many times. Its cognate antigen is unknown. From the germline J gene comes the end of the CDR3, since the read stops 3 residues before it. Repertoires were generated with immunoSEQ multiplex PCR, while TCRdb's copy carries only in-frame clones and drops some. The sample includes fewer than 25,000 clones, none of them occurring once. V lost 4 bases and J 4 bases, leaving 21 bases between the germline ends. Germline CDR1 is SGHRS and CDR2 is YFSETQ. CDR3 length: 16 amino acids. Whole-study results and caveats: CVID subjects shared fewer TCRbeta clones than healthy controls did. Fewer deletions and N-nucleotide insertions were reportedly seen in common variable immunodeficiency TCR beta sequences.

This sequence was found in a human donor with common variable immunodeficiency. V usage is TRBV5-1 and J usage is TRBJ2-7, with a tentative D call TRBD1 (7 bases). The sequenced sample was peripheral blood mononuclear cells. The CDR3 spells CASSPYRQGGGYEQYF. The DNA read from the CDR3 is TGCGCCAGCAGCCCGTATCGGCAGGGGGGAGGATACGAG.